This TCR beta chain was obtained from a study of human T cells and chemical hapten exposure. The wider study: Patches with 0.01% DPC went on the upper back, and the tests were read at 6 days.

The library gave individual cDNA molecules unique molecular identifiers. TCRdb redid the calling of the RACE reads with MiXCR, one entry per CDR3 protein. The data show some 380,000 distinct CDR3 sequences, with roughly 4.8% seen just once and 2% to 2.5% held by the top ten. A few counts support this clonotype. CDR3 length equals 15 residues. Germline-derived CDR1 and CDR2 are SGHNT and YENEEA. V shed 5 bases, J shed 0 bases, and the junction held 3 bases outside the gene matches. Time point here: patch test 1, 2 weeks after DPC sensitization. Treatment noted: therapeutic diphenylcyclopropenone sensitization with weekly scalp DPC. Only after blood had been drawn was each patch test applied. The donor pool consisted of alopecia patients aged 18 to 70 years, considered suitable for DPC.

This chain connects TRBV11-3 to TRBJ1-1; 10 bases are shared with TRBD1. This specimen was whole blood, taken in connection with sensitization to the hapten diphenylcyclopropenone (DPC). The receptor's source is a woman aged 45-60 years with alopecia areata. Some clones in this sample may be carry-over from other donors' samples. CDR3 region: CASSTDRGLNTEAFF. The CDR3 DNA sequence: TGTGCCAGCAGCACGGACAGGGGGTTGAACACTGAAGCTTTCTTT. The full variable domain, in which reference TRBV11-3 and TRBJ1-1 provide the parts outside the CDR3, is EAGVVQSPRYKIIEKKQPVAFWCNPISGHNTLYWYLQNLGQGPELLIRYENEEAVDDSQLPKDRFSAERLKGVDSTLKIQPAELGDSAVYLCASSTDRGLNTEAFFGQGTRLTVV.